This paragraph covers one T cell receptor beta chain sequence. Its target is not known. Given a much more abundant clone one base away, this may be a read error. This specimen comes from a study of spatial heterogeneity in lung cancer. Study-wide results and caveats: Resection saw ubiquitous expanded tumor TCRs appear in blood more than follow-up did.

The time point was: sample taken at primary tumor resection. The donor population consisted of approximately 68 patients with untreated, early-stage non-small cell lung cancer. Unsorted whole RNA from tumor, nontumor lung or frozen PBMC underwent sequencing. The presence of a unique molecular identifier marked each TCR cDNA molecule. TCRdb reprocessed the 5' RACE reads via MiXCR and lists one record per CDR3 protein. The sample shows around 11,000 distinct CDR3 sequences, 6.3% of them seen only once. The clonotype comes from a male donor with early-stage non-small cell lung cancer. Source: PBMCs, taken at surgery.

CDR3 DNA: TGTGCCAGCAGCTTGCAGGGTAGCAATCAGCCCCGGCATTTT. The encoded protein is CASSLQGSNQPRHF. The chain joins TRBV11-2 to TRBJ1-5; perhaps TRBD1 as D (5 bases). The germline V gene encodes CDR1 SGHAT and CDR2 FQNNGV. There are 14 residues in the CDR3.